This T cell receptor beta chain was documented in a study of blood T cell repertoires in COVID-19. Germline V CDR1 and CDR2: SGHTA, FQGNSA. This CDR3 contains 14 residues. V was clipped by 4 bases and J by 6 bases; unmatched bases: 6. Repertoires were generated with immunoSEQ multiplex PCR, while TCRdb's copy carries only in-frame clones and drops some. Among hundreds of thousands of clones listed, 80% to 90% were seen once. Sample: peripheral blood. This clonotype was obtained from a woman in her thirties or forties with active or convalescent COVID-19. The chain has TRBV7-2 and TRBJ1-1; 9 bases map to TRBD1. The chain's CDR3 is CASSWGQGDAEAFF. Written as DNA, the CDR3 is TGTGCCAGCAGCTGGGGACAGGGAGACGCTGAAGCTTTCTTT. Drawing the rest from reference TRBV7-2 and TRBJ1-1, the complete variable domain is GAGVSQSPSNKVTEKGKDVELRCDPISGHTALYWYRQSLGQGLEFLIYFQGNSAPDKSGLPSDRFSAERTGGSVSTLTIQRTQQEDSAVYLCASSWGQGDAEAFFGQGTRLTVV.